These T cell receptor beta chains were read from a single sample in a study of cytomegalovirus exposure and HLA in healthy donors. Only in-frame clones appear in the TCRdb table, and some are missing; sequencing was by immunoSEQ multiplex PCR. Among 130,000 or so clones listed, roughly 84% were seen once. What was sequenced was PBMCs. These receptors were obtained from a woman aged 18 to 35 in good health and CMV-seropositive. CDR3s include the opening cysteine and the closing phenylalanine or tryptophan. The D gene is left open where the match is weak. Rows may omit the clone size; those that give it use once, few, many or a size class.

j_gene: TRBJ2-7
d_gene: .
abundance: .
v_gene: TRBV5-4
CDR3aa: CASSPGQSYEQYF
CDR3nt: TGTGCCAGCAGCCCCGGACAGAGCTACGAGCAGTACTTC

j_gene: TRBJ1-2
d_gene: TRBD1
abundance: .
v_gene: TRBV2
CDR3aa: CASSEGTGYRANYGYTF
CDR3nt: TGTGCCAGCAGTGAAGGGACAGGGTATCGAGCTAACTATGGCTACACCTTC

j_gene: TRBJ2-7
d_gene: TRBD2
abundance: .
v_gene: TRBV27
CDR3aa: CASSLGTSGYEQYF
CDR3nt: TGTGCCAGCAGTTTAGGGACTAGCGGATACGAGCAGTACTTC

j_gene: TRBJ1-1
d_gene: .
abundance: .
v_gene: TRBV5-1
CDR3aa: CASSLLPGHQTPEAFF
CDR3nt: TGCGCCAGCAGCTTACTCCCGGGACACCAAACCCCTGAAGCTTTCTTT

j_gene: TRBJ2-3
d_gene: .
abundance: .
v_gene: TRBV30
CDR3aa: CAWSQNWGGASTDTQYF
CDR3nt: TGTGCCTGGAGTCAAAATTGGGGGGGGGCTAGCACAGATACGCAGTATTTT

j_gene: TRBJ2-7
d_gene: .
abundance: .
v_gene: TRBV6-6
CDR3aa: CASSTLDRSYEQYF
CDR3nt: TGTGCCAGCAGTACTCTCGACAGATCCTACGAGCAGTACTTC

j_gene: TRBJ2-5
d_gene: .
abundance: .
v_gene: TRBV19
CDR3aa: CASSDRLGAQETQYF
CDR3nt: TGTGCCAGTAGCGACCGGCTAGGGGCCCAAGAGACCCAGTACTTC

j_gene: TRBJ1-6
d_gene: TRBD1
abundance: .
v_gene: TRBV4-1
CDR3aa: CASSQEPGGRKSPLHF
CDR3nt: TGCGCCAGCAGCCAAGAGCCAGGGGGTAGGAAGTCACCCCTCCACTTT

j_gene: TRBJ1-1
d_gene: TRBD1
abundance: .
v_gene: TRBV7-9
CDR3aa: CASSPSRTGKPEAFF
CDR3nt: TGTGCCAGCAGCCCTTCCCGGACAGGGAAGCCTGAAGCTTTCTTT

j_gene: TRBJ2-5
d_gene: TRBD2
abundance: .
v_gene: TRBV9
CDR3aa: CASSYTPRGDQETQYF
CDR3nt: TGCGCCAGCAGCTACACCCCTCGGGGGGACCAAGAGACCCAGTACTTC

j_gene: TRBJ2-6
d_gene: TRBD1
abundance: .
v_gene: TRBV5-1
CDR3aa: CASSQGQGMVPGANVLTF
CDR3nt: TGCGCCAGCAGCCAAGGACAGGGAATGGTGCCTGGGGCCAACGTCCTGACTTTC

j_gene: TRBJ2-5
d_gene: TRBD1
abundance: .
v_gene: TRBV29-1
CDR3aa: CSVRDRGPQETQYF
CDR3nt: TGCAGCGTTCGGGACAGGGGTCCGCAAGAGACCCAGTACTTC

j_gene: TRBJ1-1
d_gene: .
abundance: few
v_gene: TRBV11-2
CDR3aa: CASSTLKGRNTEAFF
CDR3nt: TGTGCCAGCAGCACACTAAAGGGGCGAAACACTGAAGCTTTCTTT

j_gene: TRBJ1-2
d_gene: TRBD1
abundance: .
v_gene: TRBV6-4
CDR3aa: CASSETGEGGYTF
CDR3nt: TGTGCCAGCAGCGAAACAGGGGAAGGCGGCTACACCTTC

j_gene: TRBJ2-7
d_gene: .
abundance: once
v_gene: TRBV5-1
CDR3aa: CASTPGQGESYEQYF
CDR3nt: TGCGCCAGCACCCCTGGGCAGGGTGAGTCCTACGAGCAGTACTTC

j_gene: TRBJ1-2
d_gene: .
abundance: .
v_gene: TRBV7-9
CDR3aa: CSSRGTSYGYTF
CDR3nt: TGTTCCAGTAGGGGTACATCCTATGGCTACACCTTC

j_gene: TRBJ2-1
d_gene: .
abundance: .
v_gene: TRBV25-1
CDR3aa: CASSGSTNEQFF
CDR3nt: TGTGCCAGCAGTGGAAGCACCAACGAGCAGTTCTTC

j_gene: TRBJ2-7
d_gene: TRBD2
abundance: .
v_gene: TRBV29-1
CDR3aa: CSVAVSGGDRYF
CDR3nt: TGCAGCGTTGCAGTTAGCGGGGGCGATCGGTACTTC

j_gene: TRBJ1-6
d_gene: .
abundance: few
v_gene: TRBV5-1
CDR3aa: CASSLSQGVQSPLHF
CDR3nt: TGCGCCAGCAGCTTGTCTCAGGGTGTACAGTCACCCCTCCACTTT

j_gene: TRBJ1-3
d_gene: TRBD1
abundance: .
v_gene: TRBV7-9
CDR3aa: CASSLTTGAGNTIYF
CDR3nt: TGTGCCAGCAGCTTAACCACAGGGGCTGGAAACACCATATATTTT

j_gene: TRBJ1-5
d_gene: .
abundance: .
v_gene: TRBV15
CDR3aa: CATSRDLGNQPQHF
CDR3nt: TGTGCCACCAGCAGAGACCTTGGCAATCAGCCCCAGCATTTT

j_gene: TRBJ2-7
d_gene: TRBD1
abundance: .
v_gene: TRBV6-1
CDR3aa: CASRLDRGSYEQYF
CDR3nt: TGTGCCAGCAGGTTAGACAGGGGGTCCTACGAGCAGTACTTC

j_gene: TRBJ2-7
d_gene: TRBD2
abundance: .
v_gene: TRBV19
CDR3aa: CASKEGAGGSGEQYF
CDR3nt: TGTGCCAGTAAAGAAGGCGCCGGGGGGTCGGGGGAGCAGTACTTC

j_gene: TRBJ1-1
d_gene: .
abundance: .
v_gene: TRBV30
CDR3aa: CAWSHTGNTEAFF
CDR3nt: TGTGCCTGGAGCCATACAGGGAACACTGAAGCTTTCTTT

j_gene: TRBJ2-5
d_gene: TRBD2
abundance: .
v_gene: TRBV7-2
CDR3aa: CASSLAGTSETQYF
CDR3nt: TGTGCCAGCAGCTTAGCAGGGACTAGTGAGACCCAGTACTTC

j_gene: TRBJ2-7
d_gene: .
abundance: .
v_gene: TRBV21-1
CDR3aa: CASTRTSSEQYF
CDR3nt: TGTGCCAGCACCAGGACTAGCTCCGAGCAGTACTTC